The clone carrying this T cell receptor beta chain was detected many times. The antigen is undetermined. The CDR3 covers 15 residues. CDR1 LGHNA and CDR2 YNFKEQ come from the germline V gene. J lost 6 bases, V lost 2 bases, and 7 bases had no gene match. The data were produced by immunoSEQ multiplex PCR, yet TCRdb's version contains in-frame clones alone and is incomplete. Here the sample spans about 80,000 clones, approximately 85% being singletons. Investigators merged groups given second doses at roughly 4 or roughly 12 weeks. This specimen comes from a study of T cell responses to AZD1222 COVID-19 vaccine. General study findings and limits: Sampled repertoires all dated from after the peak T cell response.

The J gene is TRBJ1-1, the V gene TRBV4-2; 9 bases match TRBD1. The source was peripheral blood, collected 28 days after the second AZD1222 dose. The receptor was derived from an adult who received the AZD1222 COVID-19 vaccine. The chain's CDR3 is CASSQFTGQGAEAFF. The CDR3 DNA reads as TGTGCCAGCAGCCAATTTACGGGACAGGGCGCTGAAGCTTTCTTT.